The next 23 T cell receptor beta chains were all read from a single sample in a study of T cell responses to AZD1222 COVID-19 vaccine. Generated by immunoSEQ multiplex PCR, the TCRdb table keeps only in-frame clones and is missing some. The sample holds 110,000 to 150,000 clones; 85% to 90% are singletons and the top ten take roughly 1.7%. Sequenced material: peripheral blood, taken on day 0 of AZD1222 vaccination. Receptors originate from an adult in good health.

The chain carries TRBV7-9 and TRBJ2-1; 7 bases align to TRBD2. V shed 5 bases and J 5 bases; nucleotides not matched to a gene: 9. CDR3 size: 15 residues. CDR1 is SEHNR and CDR2 is FQNEAQ in the germline V gene (reference sequence). CDR3 sequence: CASSQRGVTDNEQFF. The CDR3 DNA follows: TGTGCCAGCAGCCAACGGGGGGTGACCGACAATGAGCAGTTCTTC.

This chain uses TRBV29-1 with TRBJ1-2, with 7 bases aligning to TRBD1. With V trimmed by 3 bases and J by 7 bases, 2 bases remained unmatched. Germline V gene sequence: CDR1 SQVTM, CDR2 ANQGSEA. The CDR3 covers 11 residues. CDR3 protein: CSVDTGVGYTF. CDR3 coding DNA: TGCAGCGTTGACACAGGGGTTGGCTACACCTTC.

The chain joins TRBV19 to TRBJ1-6; the match to TRBD1 covers 7 bases. The junction had 8 bases not matched to a gene; V was cut back by 8 bases and J by 4 bases. This CDR3 contains 15 residues. Germline assignment: CDR1 LNHDA and CDR2 SQIVND (reference sequence). The CDR3: CASASGTAYNSPLHF. The CDR3 DNA reads as TGTGCCAGTGCCTCCGGGACAGCTTATAATTCACCCCTCCACTTT.

This sequence joins TRBV6-6 and TRBJ1-3, with TRBD1 as a possible D gene (6 bases). The germline V gene encodes CDR1 MNHNY and CDR2 SVGAGI (reference sequence). The V and J ends lost 2 bases and 4 bases respectively, with 12 bases between them. The CDR3 is made up of 15 amino acids. This CDR3 reads CASSYTTGPGNTIYF. The CDR3 nucleotides are TGTGCCAGCAGTTACACGACAGGTCCGGGAAACACCATATATTTT.

The rearrangement links TRBV5-8 to TRBJ1-4; D not certain. This CDR3 is 13 amino acids long. The ends were cut back, 9 bases at V and 0 bases at J, with 9 bases in the middle. The V gene's germline CDR1 is SGHTS and CDR2 YDEGEE. The CDR3 coding sequence is TGTGCCACCAAAGGAGCAACTAATGAAAAACTGTTTTTT. Its translation: CATKGATNEKLFF.

The chain couples TRBV19 to TRBJ1-1, with D possibly matching TRBD1 (5 bases). Germline V gives CDR1 LNHDA, CDR2 SQIVND (reference sequence). This CDR3 comprises 14 residues. V was cut by 8 bases and J by 0 bases, with 13 bases left in between. CDR3 sequence (DNA): TGTGCCAGTGGGGGATCAGGGCTGAACACTGAAGCTTTCTTT. This encodes CASGGSGLNTEAFF.

The chain carries TRBV15 and TRBJ1-4; 10 nucleotides agree with TRBD1. This CDR3 has 17 amino acids. The V gene's germline CDR1 is LNHNV and CDR2 YYDKDF (reference sequence). After removal of 1 base from V and 7 bases from J, the junction contained 9 bases not matched to a gene. The CDR3 protein is CATSRVLPRDRGEKLFF. CDR3 nucleotide sequence: TGTGCCACCAGCAGAGTTCTCCCACGGGACAGGGGTGAAAAACTGTTTTTT.

In this sample, this clone turned up once. The rearrangement joins TRBV5-1 to TRBJ2-3, with unresolved D. Germline V gives CDR1 SGHRS, CDR2 YFSETQ. The germline V and J ends were trimmed by 0 bases and 0 bases, with 8 bases remaining between them. The CDR3 is 15 residues long. CDR3 amino acids: CASSLVEPSTDTQYF. The DNA of the CDR3 is TGCGCCAGCAGCTTGGTCGAACCTAGCACAGATACGCAGTATTTT. The complete variable domain, with remaining parts taken from reference TRBV5-1 and TRBJ2-3, reads KAGVTQTPRYLIKTRGQQVTLSCSPISGHRSVSWYQQTPGQGLQFLFEYFSETQRNKGNFPGRFSGRQFSNSRSEMNVSTLELGDSALYLCASSLVEPSTDTQYFGPGTRLTVL.

This chain links TRBV9 with TRBJ2-7; 7 positions match TRBD2. CDR3 length: 15 residues. Per the germline V gene, CDR1 is SGDLS and CDR2 is YYNGEE. V was pared by 3 bases and J by 5 bases, with 11 bases of the junction left unmatched. CDR3 loop: CASSAYVGRVDEQYF. The CDR3 DNA follows: TGTGCCAGCAGCGCCTATGTGGGGAGGGTCGACGAGCAGTACTTC. The full variable domain, rest sourced from reference TRBV9 and TRBJ2-7, is DSGVTQTPKHLITATGQRVTLRCSPRSGDLSVYWYQQSLDQGLQFLIQYYNGEERAKGNILERFSAQQFPDLHSELNLSSLELGDSALYFCASSAYVGRVDEQYFGPGTRLTVT.

The V and J genes are TRBV6-4 and TRBJ2-1; 10 nucleotides agree with TRBD2. The germline CDR1 and CDR2 sequences are MRHNA and SNTAGT. V dropped 5 bases and J dropped 4; count of bases not matched to a gene: 5. This CDR3 has 15 amino acids. Written as DNA, the CDR3 is TGTGCCAGCAGTCTAGAAGCGGGGGGGTACAATGAGCAGTTCTTC. This gives the protein CASSLEAGGYNEQFF.

V usage is TRBV4-2 and J usage is TRBJ1-2; D unclear. In germline, CDR1 is LGHNA, CDR2 YNFKEQ. The CDR3 is made up of 14 amino acids. The V end was cut by 0 bases, the J end by 4 bases, with 9 bases between. The CDR3 is CASSQEGPFYGYTF. CDR3 DNA sequence: TGTGCCAGCAGCCAAGAAGGACCGTTCTATGGCTACACCTTC.

There are a few counts of this clone. The V and J genes are TRBV2 and TRBJ2-3; D may be TRBD1 (6 bases). Trimming removed 4 bases at V and 3 bases at J, with 11 bases between. Germline-derived CDR1 and CDR2 are SNHLY and FYNNEI. The CDR3 is 14 amino acids. The CDR3 loop reads CASSGQVKTDTQYF. CDR3 DNA sequence: TGTGCCAGCAGTGGACAGGTTAAGACAGATACGCAGTATTTT.

The rearrangement links TRBV7-2 to TRBJ1-3; D is undetermined. Germline V gene sequence: CDR1 SGHTA, CDR2 FQGNSA. Trimming removed 4 bases at V and 7 bases at J, with 14 bases between. The CDR3 totals 14 residues. The CDR3 DNA reads as TGTGCCAGCAGCTCCTACGGCCGGGCCAACACCATATATTTT. Amino acids: CASSSYGRANTIYF.

V and J are TRBV11-3 and TRBJ2-2; D uncertain. V was cut by 5 bases and J by 0 bases, with 10 bases left in between. Looked up from germline, CDR1 is SGHNT and CDR2 is YENEEA. The CDR3 covers 15 residues. The CDR3 loop is CASSPSEANTGELFF. The DNA for the CDR3 is TGTGCCAGCAGCCCTTCCGAAGCGAACACCGGGGAGCTGTTTTTT.

This clone was seen once. The rearrangement uses TRBV9 and TRBJ2-7; either TRBD1 or TRBD2 may fit D (5 bases each). The CDR3 extends over 14 amino acids. Trimming removed 4 bases at V and 2 bases at J, with 13 bases between. Germline V gene sequence: CDR1 SGDLS, CDR2 YYNGEE. Written as DNA, the CDR3 is TGTGCCAGCAGCAACCGGGACGGTGCCTACGAGCAGTACTTC. Residues: CASSNRDGAYEQYF.

The V and J genes are TRBV12-5 and TRBJ2-4; TRBD1 matches at 11 bases. The germline V gene has CDR1 LGHNT and CDR2 FRNRAP. This CDR3 contains 20 residues. V dropped 6 bases and J dropped 1; count of bases not matched to a gene: 17. The CDR3 loop reads CASGLTRDRGYLAAKNIQYF. CDR3 coding DNA: TGTGCTAGTGGCCTCACCCGGGACAGGGGGTACTTGGCGGCCAAAAACATTCAGTACTTC.

The chain employs TRBV9 and TRBJ2-7; D is undetermined. V lost 0 bases and J 0 bases, leaving 7 bases between the germline ends. From germline, CDR1 is SGDLS and CDR2 YYNGEE. The CDR3 runs 14 residues. The CDR3 is CASSVGPSSYEQYF. DNA of the CDR3: TGTGCCAGCAGCGTAGGCCCCTCCTCCTACGAGCAGTACTTC. The full variable domain, rest sourced from reference TRBV9 and TRBJ2-7, is DSGVTQTPKHLITATGQRVTLRCSPRSGDLSVYWYQQSLDQGLQFLIQYYNGEERAKGNILERFSAQQFPDLHSELNLSSLELGDSALYFCASSVGPSSYEQYFGPGTRLTVT.

The gene calls are TRBV18 and TRBJ1-4; D not certain. The germline V gene encodes CDR1 KGHSH and CDR2 LQKENI. V was cut by 2 bases and J by 9 bases, with 10 bases left in between. This CDR3 region has 13 residues. The DNA of the CDR3 is TGTGCCAGCTCACCAGTCGTAGATCAAAAACTGTTTTTT. It is translated as CASSPVVDQKLFF.

The rearrangement joins TRBV5-1 to TRBJ1-2, with D perhaps matching TRBD1 (5 bases). The CDR3 sequence is 15 residues long. Trimming cost V 2 bases and J 4 bases, with 15 bases left between them. Germline loops: CDR1 SGHRS, CDR2 YFSETQ. The CDR3 DNA reads as TGCGCCAGCAGCTTACGCGGGGGTGGAATCTATGGCTACACCTTC. Its protein product is CASSLRGGGIYGYTF. Filled out from reference TRBV5-1 and TRBJ1-2, the complete variable domain reads KAGVTQTPRYLIKTRGQQVTLSCSPISGHRSVSWYQQTPGQGLQFLFEYFSETQRNKGNFPGRFSGRQFSNSRSEMNVSTLELGDSALYLCASSLRGGGIYGYTFGSGTRLTVV.

This chain joins TRBV12-3 or TRBV12-4 and TRBJ1-2; D call uncertain. Trimming removed 2 bases from V and 4 bases from J, with 5 bases in between. The CDR3 has 12 residues. The CDR3 region is CASSLSRYGYTF. In DNA, the CDR3 is TGTGCCAGCAGTTTATCCCGCTATGGCTACACCTTC.

V usage is TRBV2 and J usage is TRBJ1-2, with D maybe TRBD1 (6 bases). CDR3 length equals 13 residues. Germline loops: CDR1 SNHLY, CDR2 FYNNEI. The V end was cut by 6 bases, the J end by 4 bases, with 12 bases between. CDR3 loop: CASRDSNLYGYTF. CDR3 nucleotides: TGTGCCAGCAGGGACAGTAACCTCTATGGCTACACCTTC.

This chain uses TRBV28 with TRBJ2-7, with D unclear. Looked up from germline, CDR1 is MDHEN and CDR2 is SYDVKM. Trimming took 5 bases from V and 3 from J, leaving 20 bases between them. CDR3 size: 16 residues. The CDR3 sequence: CASSNSSLYGVYEQYF. In DNA form, the CDR3 reads TGTGCCAGCAGTAACTCCTCTCTCTATGGGGTCTACGAGCAGTACTTC.

The V call is TRBV3-1 (or the pseudogene TRBV3-2), the J call TRBJ1-1; D possibly corresponds to TRBD1 (5 bases). The germline gives CDR1 LGHDT, CDR2 YNNKEL (reference sequence). The CDR3 is 13 amino acids. Trimming took 8 bases from V and 1 from J, leaving 11 bases between them. CDR3 amino acids: CASGGNANTEAFF. CDR3 in DNA: TGTGCCAGCGGGGGTAATGCGAACACTGAAGCTTTCTTT.